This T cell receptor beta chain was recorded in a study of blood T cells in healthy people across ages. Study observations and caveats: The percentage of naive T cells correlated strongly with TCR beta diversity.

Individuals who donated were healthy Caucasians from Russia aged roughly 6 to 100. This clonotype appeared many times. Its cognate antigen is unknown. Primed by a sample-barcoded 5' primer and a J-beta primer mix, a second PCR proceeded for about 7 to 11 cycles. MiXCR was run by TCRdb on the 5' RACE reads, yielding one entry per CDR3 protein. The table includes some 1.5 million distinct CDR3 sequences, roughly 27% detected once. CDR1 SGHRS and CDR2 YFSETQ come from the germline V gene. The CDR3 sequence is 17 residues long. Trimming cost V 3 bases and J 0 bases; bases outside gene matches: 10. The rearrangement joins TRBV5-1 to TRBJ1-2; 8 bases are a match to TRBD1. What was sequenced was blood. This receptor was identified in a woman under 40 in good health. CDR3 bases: TGCGCCAGCAGCTCCTCGGCAGGGGGCAGGTCTAACTATGGCTACACCTTC. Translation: CASSSSAGGRSNYGYTF. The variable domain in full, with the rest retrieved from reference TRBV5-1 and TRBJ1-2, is KAGVTQTPRYLIKTRGQQVTLSCSPISGHRSVSWYQQTPGQGLQFLFEYFSETQRNKGNFPGRFSGRQFSNSRSEMNVSTLELGDSALYLCASSSSAGGRSNYGYTFGSGTRLTVV.